This TCR beta chain was sequenced in a study of T cells in Graves' hyperthyroidism and ophthalmopathy. Among the patients, aged 18 to 65, hyperthyroidism was newly diagnosed and had lasted under 2 months. Lactation, pregnancy, other autoimmune disease or uncontrolled infection led to exclusion of patients. Fresh peripheral blood, roughly 9.8 ml of it, supplied the PBMCs. This clonotype was observed many times. Germline V lookup: CDR1 DFQATT, CDR2 SNEGSKA (reference sequence). With V trimmed by 6 bases and J by 5 bases, 16 bases remained unmatched. The CDR3 is 16 residues long. RNA transcripts gave rise to amplified TCR beta CDR3 regions. When the TCR CDR3 underwent first-round RT-PCR, the HTBI primer set was used. Via MiXCR, TCRdb re-called the multiplex PCR reads, giving one row per CDR3 protein. The sample includes approximately 740,000 distinct CDR3 sequences, approximately 14% of them seen just once.

Input material: blood. This TCR derives from a woman aged 18-29 years with Graves' hyperthyroidism. The chain couples TRBV20-1 to TRBJ2-7; 10 bases map to TRBD2. CDR3: CSAPKRIAGGRDEQYF. DNA for the CDR3: TGCAGTGCCCCTAAGAGGATAGCGGGAGGTCGGGACGAGCAGTACTTC.